This section outlines one T cell receptor (beta chain) sequence together with its context. Antigen: not known. This entry comes from a study of cytomegalovirus exposure and HLA in healthy donors. PCR involved 60 Vbeta and 13 Jbeta primers. TCRdb keeps only in-frame clones here, not all; method: immunoSEQ multiplex PCR. This sample's clone table lists around 78,000 clones. Broader study findings: The authors later found HLA-associated TCR beta chains more clonally expanded than equally common others. Presence/absence analysis assumed near-uniform sequencing depth across donors. With later analysis, a missense DCLRE1C variant became linked to TCR beta V- and J-gene trimming. The authors excluded some V segments, including TRBV6-2 and TRBV6-3, as indistinguishable.

Germline V gene sequence: CDR1 MDHEN, CDR2 SYDVKM. Trimming cost V 6 bases and J 2 bases, with 16 bases left between them. The CDR3 has 15 residues. The chain employs TRBV28 and TRBJ1-2; D gene uncertain. Sequenced sample: PBMCs. This receptor was taken from a man younger than 35 in good health and CMV-seropositive. CDR3 in DNA: TGTGCCAGCAGCTCCCCCGGGGTCTCGAACTATGGCTACACCTTC. It codes for CASSSPGVSNYGYTF.